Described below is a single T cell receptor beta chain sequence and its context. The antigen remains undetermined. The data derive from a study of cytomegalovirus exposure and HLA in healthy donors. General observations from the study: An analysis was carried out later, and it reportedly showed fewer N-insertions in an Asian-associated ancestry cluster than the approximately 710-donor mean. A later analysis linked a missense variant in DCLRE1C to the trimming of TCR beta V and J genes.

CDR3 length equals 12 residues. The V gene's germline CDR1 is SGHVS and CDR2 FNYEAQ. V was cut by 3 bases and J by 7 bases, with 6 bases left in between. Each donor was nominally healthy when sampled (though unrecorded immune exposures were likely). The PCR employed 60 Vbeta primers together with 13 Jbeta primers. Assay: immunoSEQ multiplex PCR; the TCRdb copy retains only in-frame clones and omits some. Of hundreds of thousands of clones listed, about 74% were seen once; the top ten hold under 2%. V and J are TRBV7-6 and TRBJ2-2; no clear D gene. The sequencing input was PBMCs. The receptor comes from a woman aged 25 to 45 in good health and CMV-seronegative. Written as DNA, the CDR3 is TGTGCCAGCAGCTTGAACGGCGGGGAGCTGTTTTTT. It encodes CASSLNGGELFF.